Presented here are 19 T cell receptor beta chains from one specimen sequenced in a study of vaccination and CD4 T cells after COVID-19 (dated 2022 in TCRdb). The sample's treatment or condition label, decoded: roughly 11-day PBMC culture with coronavirus spike peptide pools or control peptides (ViraFEST assay). No antigen is known for these receptors. To prepare the library, PCR was applied. TCRdb shows the sequencer as Illumina iSeq 100. TCR sequencing of DNA from cultured CD4+ T cells used the Oncomine TCR Beta short-read assay at the Johns Hopkins FTIC core. TCRdb reprocessing: public reads trimmed at Q25 with fastp, clones called with MiXCR, in-frame beta chains kept. Each record represents a unique CDR3 protein, reported with the most common genes and DNA among its rows. The sample has thousands of distinct CDR3 sequences on record, 15% to 25% of them singletons. Of the sample, 20% to 25% is held by the ten largest clones.

The specimen was CD4+ T cells from blood, cultured in vitro, collected after SARS-CoV-2 vaccination. These TCRs come from a human donor who had recovered from COVID-19.

The V and J genes are TRBV20-1 and TRBJ2-5, with D perhaps matching TRBD1 (7 bases). V was pared by 0 bases and J by 4 bases, with 15 bases between. CDR3 length: 15 amino acids. CDR1 and CDR2 from the germline V gene are DFQATT and SNEGSKA (reference sequence). The CDR3 loop is CSARDLIQGGETQYF. In nucleotides, the CDR3 is TGCAGTGCTAGAGATCTTATCCAGGGGGGAGAGACCCAGTACTTC.

The V gene is TRBV4-2, the J gene TRBJ2-7; perhaps TRBD2 as D (6 bases). The germline V gene has CDR1 LGHNA and CDR2 YNFKEQ. The CDR3 runs to 15 residues. With 0 bases removed from V and 1 base from J, the gap between germline ends came to 10 bases. The CDR3 is CASSQEAGASYEQYF. CDR3 DNA sequence: TGTGCCAGCAGCCAAGAAGCGGGTGCGTCCTACGAGCAGTACTTC.

This clonotype was counted a few times. The chain joins TRBV10-3 to TRBJ2-7; no clear D. Trimming took off 10 bases at V and 6 bases at J, with 16 bases between the two ends. CDR3 size: 12 residues. The germline V gene encodes CDR1 ENHRY and CDR2 SYGVKD. The CDR3, as DNA: TGTGCCAACCCATTCAGCAACGGCGAGCAGTACTTC. Translation gives CANPFSNGEQYF.

By share of the sample, this clonotype is medium-sized. This chain's CDR3 is CASSYKPGQGGSPLHF. The CDR3 nucleotides are TGTGCCAGCAGTTATAAGCCGGGACAGGGAGGTTCACCCCTCCACTTT. The chain joins TRBV6-5 to TRBJ1-6; 9 bases are shared with TRBD1. Per the germline V gene, CDR1 is MNHEY and CDR2 is SVGAGI. This CDR3 region has 16 residues. After removal of 3 bases from V and 9 bases from J, the junction contained 9 bases not matched to a gene.

V gene TRBV6-2 or TRBV6-3 combines with J gene TRBJ2-6; D ambiguous. From germline, CDR1 is MNHEY and CDR2 SVGEGT. The CDR3 totals 15 residues. The V end lost 6 bases, the J end lost 0 bases, and 9 bases lay between the germline ends. CDR3 protein: CASREVRSGANVLTF. CDR3 nucleotides: TGTGCCAGCAGGGAAGTCCGCTCTGGGGCCAACGTCCTGACTTTC.

The chain uses TRBV14 and TRBJ2-5; the match to TRBD1 covers 9 bases. The CDR3 extends over 15 amino acids. Trimming removed 3 bases from V and 5 bases from J; junction bases left unmatched: 7. CDR1 and CDR2 from the germline V gene are SGHDN and FVKESK. CDR3 sequence: CASSQPYRGRETQYF. CDR3 DNA sequence: TGTGCCAGCAGCCAGCCCTACAGGGGGCGCGAGACCCAGTACTTC.

This clonotype was counted a few times. This chain connects TRBV18 to TRBJ1-5, with 8 bases aligning to TRBD1. Trimming cost V 2 bases and J 2 bases; bases outside gene matches: 11. The CDR3 contains 18 residues. Germline loops: CDR1 KGHSH, CDR2 LQKENI. Written as DNA, the CDR3 is TGTGCCAGCTCACCATCAGGGGGCGCCGGGGTTGGCAATCAGCCCCAGCATTTT. Amino acid sequence: CASSPSGGAGVGNQPQHF.

The chain combines TRBV5-1 with TRBJ2-5; D call uncertain. Per the germline V gene, CDR1 is SGHRS and CDR2 is YFSETQ. The CDR3 contains 11 residues. V gave up 5 bases and J gave up 2 bases, with 4 bases separating them. The CDR3 bases are TGCGCCAGCAGGCTTCAAGAGACCCAGTACTTC. Its protein is CASRLQETQYF.

This clonotype came up a few times. The chain recombines TRBV19 with TRBJ1-2; 7 nucleotides align to TRBD1. Germline V CDR1 and CDR2: LNHDA, SQIVND (reference sequence). This CDR3 region has 13 residues. After removal of 7 bases from V and 4 bases from J, the junction contained 6 bases not matched to a gene. The CDR3 is CASNTQGGYGYTF. CDR3 DNA: TGTGCCAGTAATACTCAGGGGGGCTATGGCTACACCTTC.

The sample holds a few counts of this clonotype. V usage is TRBV2 and J usage is TRBJ1-6; a possible D gene is TRBD1 (5 bases). The germline V gene has CDR1 SNHLY and CDR2 FYNNEI. V shed 3 bases and J shed 15 bases, with 18 bases lying between them. The CDR3 loop spans 14 amino acids. CDR3 protein: CASSDYSRAGNLHF. For the CDR3, the DNA is TGTGCCAGCAGTGATTACTCCAGGGCCGGGAACCTCCACTTT.

In the case of this clonotype: A read error is possible here, since a much larger clone lies one base away. V and J are TRBV7-6 and TRBJ1-5; no clear D gene. CDR1 is SGHVS and CDR2 is FNYEAQ in the germline V gene. The CDR3 has 17 residues. The chain's CDR3 is CASSLVQPGFGNQPQLF. The CDR3 bases are TGTGCCAGCAGCTTAGTCCAGCCCGGTTTTGGCAATCAGCCCCAGCTTTTT.

This clonotype was seen at least ten times. One end of the junction is discordant with germline, which a read error may explain. This chain uses TRBV20-1 with TRBJ1-6; possibly TRBD1 for D (6 bases). Germline V gene data show CDR1 as DFQATT and CDR2 as SNEGSKA (reference sequence). The CDR3 runs 15 residues. As DNA, the CDR3 is TGCAGTGCGAGAGACAGGACCAGTCTTAATTCACCCCTCCACTTT. This encodes CSARDRTSLNSPLHF.

This clonotype was observed a handful of times. The chain links TRBV20-1 to TRBJ2-2; D is ambiguous. Trimming removed 1 base at V and 0 bases at J, with 9 bases between. The CDR3 length is 15 residues. The V gene's germline CDR1 is DFQATT and CDR2 SNEGSKA (reference sequence). The CDR3, as DNA: TGCAGTGCTAGAGTGTTGGGTGCGAACACCGGGGAGCTGTTTTTT. Its translation: CSARVLGANTGELFF.

This clonotype was seen more than once but under ten times. This chain uses TRBV5-1 with TRBJ1-2, with 9 positions matching TRBD1. Germline CDR1 SGHRS, CDR2 YFSETQ. V trimming: 4 bases; J trimming: 8 bases; junction bases outside the gene matches: 12. The CDR3 sequence is 15 residues long. As DNA, the CDR3 is TGCGCCAGCAGCCCAAACAGGGGGCAATCGTCCGGCTACACCTTC. Residues: CASSPNRGQSSGYTF.

This sequence joins TRBV27 and TRBJ1-6; 7 nucleotides match TRBD1. The germline gives CDR1 MNHEY, CDR2 SMNVEV (reference sequence). The junction had 12 bases not matched to a gene; V was cut back by 4 bases and J by 6 bases. The CDR3 extends over 17 amino acids. Here the CDR3 reads CASSSPSTRGLNSPLHF. The CDR3 coding sequence is TGTGCCAGCAGTTCTCCTTCGACAAGGGGGCTTAATTCACCCCTCCACTTT.

This clonotype has ten or more counts. The chain recombines TRBV6-5 with TRBJ2-3, with D tentatively TRBD1 or TRBD2 (5 bases each). CDR3 length: 16 residues. V dropped 0 bases and J dropped 0 bases, with 10 bases sitting between them. From germline, CDR1 is MNHEY and CDR2 SVGAGI. The CDR3 region has the DNA TGTGCCAGCAGTTACTCCTCGGGACGCAGCACAGATACGCAGTATTTT. This translates into CASSYSSGRSTDTQYF.

The chain carries TRBV5-1 and TRBJ2-1; D not certain. The CDR3 has 13 residues. Germline V gene sequence: CDR1 SGHRS, CDR2 YFSETQ. The V gene lost 2 bases and the J gene lost 5 bases, with 8 bases spanning the gap. CDR3 loop: CASSLASHNEQFF. DNA for the CDR3: TGCGCCAGCAGCTTAGCTTCCCACAATGAGCAGTTCTTC.

The sample holds a few counts of this clonotype. V is TRBV19 and J is TRBJ2-3; 8 bases line up with TRBD1. The CDR3 is 15 residues long. The V gene end was trimmed by 4 bases and the J gene end by 2 bases; junction bases not matched to a gene: 5. Germline CDR1 LNHDA, CDR2 SQIVND (reference sequence). CDR3 in DNA: TGTGCCAGTAGTAAGTGGGACAGGATCACAGATACGCAGTATTTT. Translated: CASSKWDRITDTQYF.

This clonotype was detected ten times or more. The chain has TRBV20-1 and TRBJ1-1, with 9 bases lining up with TRBD1. The V gene's germline CDR1 is DFQATT and CDR2 SNEGSKA (reference sequence). V trimming: 8 bases; J trimming: 0 bases; junction bases outside the gene matches: 7. The CDR3 totals 14 residues. CDR3 amino acids: CSPATGGMNTEAFF. CDR3 coding DNA: TGCAGTCCGGCGACAGGGGGAATGAACACTGAAGCTTTCTTT.